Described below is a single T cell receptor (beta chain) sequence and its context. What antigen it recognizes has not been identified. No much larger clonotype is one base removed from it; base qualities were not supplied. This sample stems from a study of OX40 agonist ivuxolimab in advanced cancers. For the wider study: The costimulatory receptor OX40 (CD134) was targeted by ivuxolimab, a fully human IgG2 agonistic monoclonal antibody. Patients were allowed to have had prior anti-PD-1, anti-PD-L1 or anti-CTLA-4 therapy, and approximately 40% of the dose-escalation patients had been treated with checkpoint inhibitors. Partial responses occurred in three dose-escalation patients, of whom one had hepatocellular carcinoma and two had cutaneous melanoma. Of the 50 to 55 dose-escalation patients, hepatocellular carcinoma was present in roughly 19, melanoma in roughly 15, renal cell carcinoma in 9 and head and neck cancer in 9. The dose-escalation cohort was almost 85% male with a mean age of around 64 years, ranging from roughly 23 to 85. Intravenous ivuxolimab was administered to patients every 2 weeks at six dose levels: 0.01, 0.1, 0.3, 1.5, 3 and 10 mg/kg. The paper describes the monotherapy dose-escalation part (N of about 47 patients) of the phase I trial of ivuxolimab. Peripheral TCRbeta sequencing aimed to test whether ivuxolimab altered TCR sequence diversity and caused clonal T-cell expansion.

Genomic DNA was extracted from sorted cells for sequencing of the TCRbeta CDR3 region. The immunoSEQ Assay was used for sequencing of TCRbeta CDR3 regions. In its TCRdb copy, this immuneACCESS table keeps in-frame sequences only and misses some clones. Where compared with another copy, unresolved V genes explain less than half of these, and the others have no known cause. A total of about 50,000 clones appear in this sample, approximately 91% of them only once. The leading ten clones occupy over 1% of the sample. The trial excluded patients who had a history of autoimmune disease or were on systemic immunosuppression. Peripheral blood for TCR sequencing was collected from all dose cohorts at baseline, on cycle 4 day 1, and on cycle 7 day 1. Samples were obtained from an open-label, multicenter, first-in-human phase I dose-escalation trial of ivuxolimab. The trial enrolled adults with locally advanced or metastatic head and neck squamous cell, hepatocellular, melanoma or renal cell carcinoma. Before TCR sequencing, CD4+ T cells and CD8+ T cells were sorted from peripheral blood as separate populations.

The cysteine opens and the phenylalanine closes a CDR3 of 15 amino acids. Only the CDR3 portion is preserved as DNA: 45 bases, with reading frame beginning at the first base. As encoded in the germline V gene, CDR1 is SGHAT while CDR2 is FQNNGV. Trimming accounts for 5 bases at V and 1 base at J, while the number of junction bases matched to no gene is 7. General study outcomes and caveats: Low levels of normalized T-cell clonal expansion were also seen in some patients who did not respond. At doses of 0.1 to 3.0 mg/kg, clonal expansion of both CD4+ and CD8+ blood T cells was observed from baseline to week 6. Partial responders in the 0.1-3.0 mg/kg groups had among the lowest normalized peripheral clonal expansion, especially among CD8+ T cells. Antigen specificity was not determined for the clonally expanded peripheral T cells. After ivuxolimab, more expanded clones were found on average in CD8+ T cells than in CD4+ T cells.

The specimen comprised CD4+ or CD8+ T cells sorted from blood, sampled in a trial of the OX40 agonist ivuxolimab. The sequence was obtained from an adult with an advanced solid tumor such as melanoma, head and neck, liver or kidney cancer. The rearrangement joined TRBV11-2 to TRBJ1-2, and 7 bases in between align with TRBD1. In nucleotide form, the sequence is TGTGCCAGCAGCCTCGACGGGACAGTTAACTATGGCTACACCTTC. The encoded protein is CASSLDGTVNYGYTF.